This T cell receptor (beta chain) was retrieved from a study of shared clonotypes between healthy human individuals. Broader study findings: Shared across a few donors were roughly 4.7% of the naive CD4 clonotypes. Shared clonotypes across all four donors exceeded non-shared ones in generation probability.

Original data processing: Owing to the provision of junction-only sequences devoid of quality scores by immunoSEQ, filtering differed. TCRdb's table, derived via immunoSEQ multiplex PCR, lists solely in-frame clones and lacks some. The V and J calls and clone size are taken from that table; D and trimming were inferred from the DNA. Among around 600,000 clones listed, nearly 98% were seen once. Unmatched junction bases numbered 7, after V lost 3 bases and J lost 6 bases. The germline gives CDR1 MRHNA, CDR2 SNTAGT. The CDR3 runs to 15 residues. Comments on this clone: The antigen is unknown.

Positively selected for CCR7, the CD45RO-negative cells used as naive CD8 cells excluded terminally differentiated effector memory CD45RA+ cells. Sequenced input: naive CD8+ T cells sorted from blood. The chain is built from TRBV6-4 and TRBJ2-1; 8 positions agree with TRBD2. This receptor was obtained from a man aged 25 to 40 in good health. Here the CDR3 reads CASSEEPGGSNEQFF. The CDR3 region has the DNA TGTGCCAGCAGTGAGGAGCCGGGAGGGAGCAATGAGCAGTTCTTC.